The 14 T cell receptor beta chains presented below share a single source sample, sequenced in a study of esophageal squamous cell carcinoma under preoperative chemotherapy (dated by TCRdb to 2016 to 2019). Library generation was performed with PCR. The sequencing machine was a HiSeq X Ten. The raw public data were reprocessed by TCRdb itself: fastp quality trimming at Q25, MiXCR clonotype calling, in-frame beta chains only. Each CDR3 protein appears once, grouped with its most common genes and DNA. This sample lists 1,500 or so distinct CDR3 sequences; 29% were detected once. The ten largest make up roughly 23% of the sample. The intended sense of this specimen's time point label: after preoperative PTX-NDP chemotherapy. The specimen was obtained from a patient given preoperative chemotherapy. Receptor source: a human donor with esophageal squamous cell carcinoma. The donor label of this sample is uncertain.

This chain joins TRBV10-3 and TRBJ2-2; 8 bases are a match to TRBD2. The CDR3 runs 15 residues. CDR1 ENHRY and CDR2 SYGVKD come from the germline V gene. V gave up 10 bases and J gave up 5 bases; unmatched junction bases: 12. The CDR3 here is CATRESSGYTGELFF. The CDR3 region has the DNA TGTGCCACCCGGGAGTCTAGCGGGTATACCGGGGAGCTGTTTTTT.

The chain has TRBV7-3 and TRBJ2-1, with unresolved D. The DNA end is a closer match to TRBJ2-7, so the J assignment may be wrong. This CDR3 is built from 12 residues. CDR1 is SGHTA and CDR2 is FQGTGA in the germline V gene. The DNA for the CDR3 is TGTGCCAGCAGCTTAAGTGATGGTGAGCAGTACTTC. Translation: CASSLSDGEQYF.

This clonotype is classed as medium-sized. This chain joins TRBV7-8 and TRBJ2-5, with TRBD2 identical over 11 bases. The DNA end is more similar to TRBJ2-1, so the J call may be wrong. This CDR3 comprises 16 residues. Per the germline V gene, CDR1 is SGHVS and CDR2 is FQNEAQ. CDR3 coding DNA: TGTGCCAGCAGCCCGCCCTCTAGCGGGAGGCAGGAGACCCAGTTCTTC. It translates to CASSPPSSGRQETQFF.

By proportion, this clonotype is medium-sized. The chain has TRBV27 and TRBJ2-3; TRBD1 or TRBD2 may be the D gene (5 bases each). The CDR3 has 15 residues. Germline-derived CDR1 and CDR2 are MNHEY and SMNVEV (reference sequence). V lost 5 bases and J lost 0, with 12 bases in between. CDR3 in DNA: TGTGCCAGCAGTCCCAACCGGGACAGCACAGATACGCAGTATTTT. Translated, it gives CASSPNRDSTDTQYF.

By sample share, this clonotype is medium-sized. The J gene is TRBJ2-1, the V gene TRBV10-3; D is uncertain. Germline V CDR1 and CDR2: ENHRY, SYGVKD. V was pared by 4 bases and J by 0 bases, with 7 bases between. The CDR3 extends over 14 amino acids. The DNA for the CDR3 is TGTGCCATCAGTGGGTTGGGCTCCTACAATGAGCAGTTCTTC. This translates into CAISGLGSYNEQFF.

This clonotype occurred a few times. The V gene is TRBV7-6, the J gene TRBJ2-1, with D uncertain. V gave up 5 bases and J gave up 13 bases, with 24 bases separating them. The CDR3 sequence is 15 residues long. Germline-derived CDR1 and CDR2 are SGHVS and FNYEAQ. The CDR3 nucleotides read TGTGCCAGCAGCCTGACCCTGGGAATCCAAGAGACCCAGTTCTTC. This codes for CASSLTLGIQETQFF.

By proportion, this clonotype is medium-sized. CDR3 sequence: CASSLAGWDEQFF. The CDR3, as DNA: TGTGCCAGCAGCTTAGCGGGGTGGGATGAGCAGTTCTTC. This chain connects TRBV7-2 to TRBJ2-7, with D unresolved. The J call may be incorrect, as the DNA end agrees better with TRBJ2-1. The V gene's germline CDR1 is SGHTA and CDR2 FQGNSA. The CDR3 runs 13 residues.

This clonotype is medium-sized in the sample. The genes are TRBV12-3 or TRBV12-4 and TRBJ2-1, with a possible D match to TRBD2 (5 bases). With 6 bases removed from V and 2 bases from J, the gap between germline ends came to 14 bases. The CDR3 is 15 amino acids. The CDR3 DNA reads as TGTGCCAGCAGCCCGGACTTGGGTGCCTACAATGAGCAGTTCTTC. Translating it yields CASSPDLGAYNEQFF.

This clonotype was recorded once. DNA for the CDR3: TGTGCCAGCAGCACAGACTCCCTTCCCTACAATGAGCAGTTCTTC. It specifies CASSTDSLPYNEQFF. The chain joins TRBV3-1 to TRBJ2-1; no clear D. Germline CDR1 reads LGHDT; CDR2 reads YNNKEL (reference sequence). The CDR3 extends over 15 amino acids. Trimming took 5 bases from V and 2 from J, leaving 13 bases between them.

A remark on this clonotype: Compared with germline, one end of the junction differs, possibly owing to a read error. The chain uses TRBV7-2 and TRBJ2-1; no definite D call. The J call is in doubt because the DNA end fits TRBJ2-7 better. There are 12 residues in the CDR3. CDR1 is SGHTA and CDR2 is FQGNSA in the germline V gene. The CDR3 sequence: CVSSPVGNEQYF. The CDR3 DNA follows: TGTGTCAGCAGCCCTGTGGGCAATGAGCAGTACTTC.

This clonotype was seen a handful of times. The chain recombines TRBV27 with TRBJ2-1; the match to TRBD1 covers 8 bases. V trimming: 6 bases; J trimming: 5 bases; junction bases outside the gene matches: 9. Germline-derived CDR1 and CDR2 are MNHEY and SMNVEV (reference sequence). The CDR3 has 15 amino acids. CDR3 loop: CASRLTGGWDNEQFF. The CDR3 region has the DNA TGTGCCAGCAGGTTAACAGGGGGTTGGGACAATGAGCAGTTCTTC.

The V and J genes are TRBV6-2 or TRBV6-3 and TRBJ2-5; D remains ambiguous. Germline CDR1 MNHEY, CDR2 SVGEGT. The CDR3 covers 11 residues. Trimming pared 5 bases from V and 3 bases from J, leaving 4 bases between. The CDR3 DNA follows: TGTGCCAGCAGTATTAAAGAGACCCAGTACTTC. Translation gives CASSIKETQYF.

This clonotype was seen a few times. Here the CDR3 DNA reads TGTGCCAGCAGTTACACTAGCGGGACCCAAGAGACCCAGTACTTC. It encodes CASSYTSGTQETQYF. The chain uses TRBV6-2 or TRBV6-3 and TRBJ2-5, with 10 bases that match TRBD2. J lost 1 base, V lost 2 bases, and 1 base had no gene match. This CDR3 comprises 15 residues. Germline values: CDR1 MNHEY, CDR2 SVGEGT.

The count of this clonotype is one. The rearrangement uses TRBV20-1 and TRBJ2-5, with D perhaps TRBD2 (5 bases). Germline CDR1 reads DFQATT; CDR2 reads SNEGSKA (reference sequence). Trimming pared 2 bases from V and 3 bases from J, leaving 13 bases between. CDR3 length: 14 residues. The CDR3 nucleotides read TGCAGTGCTAGACGAGGGTCAGGAGAAGAGACCCAGTACTTC. Its translation is CSARRGSGEETQYF.